The 27 T cell receptor beta chains reported below all come from one sample, sequenced in a study of T-cell reconstitution after alpha-beta-depleted transplantation in children. Unique molecular identifiers tagged the TCRbeta library. TCRdb re-derived calls from the PCR reads in MiXCR, one entry per CDR3 protein. This sample has about 640,000 distinct CDR3 sequences; approximately 16% occur once, and the top ten carry approximately 1%. The sequencing here drew on PBMCs from the stem cell graft donor, taken from the stem cell graft. Receptor source: a human donor who donated a stem cell graft to a child with acute myeloid leukemia.

This rearrangement joins TRBV20-1 to TRBJ2-7, with D possibly matching TRBD2 (5 bases). The CDR3 extends over 15 amino acids. Trimming took 0 bases from V and 0 from J, leaving 12 bases between them. Germline CDR1 DFQATT, CDR2 SNEGSKA (reference sequence). The CDR3 region has the DNA TGCAGTGCTAGAGATATATACGGGGTCTCCTACGAGCAGTACTTC. Residues: CSARDIYGVSYEQYF.

The chain has TRBV20-1 and TRBJ1-5; weak D call: TRBD1 (5 bases). The germline CDR1 and CDR2 sequences are DFQATT and SNEGSKA (reference sequence). Trimming took 1 base from V and 9 from J, leaving 31 bases between them. CDR3 size: 19 residues. The CDR3 region is CSARAPGTRGNHGFRPQHF. The CDR3 DNA sequence: TGCAGTGCTAGAGCCCCGGGGACGCGGGGTAATCATGGCTTCCGGCCCCAGCATTTT.

This clonotype was seen many times. The chain employs TRBV20-1 and TRBJ2-1, with a tentative D call TRBD1 (7 bases). The CDR3 is made up of 19 amino acids. Trimming stripped 4 bases from V and 5 bases from J, with 30 bases between. The germline V gene has CDR1 DFQATT and CDR2 SNEGSKA (reference sequence). The chain's CDR3 is CSAMPKEGAVYLYDNEQFF. The CDR3 DNA reads as TGCAGTGCTATGCCGAAGGAGGGGGCTGTCTATCTTTATGACAATGAGCAGTTCTTC.

This clonotype was seen a few times. The chain uses TRBV7-8 and TRBJ1-1, with TRBD1 matching over 7 bases. CDR1 is SGHVS, CDR2 FQNEAQ, per germline. The junction had 4 bases not matched to a gene; V was cut back by 3 bases and J by 0 bases. The CDR3 has 15 amino acids. DNA of the CDR3: TGTGCCAGCAGCTTCGGACAGGCAATGAACACTGAAGCTTTCTTT. This gives the protein CASSFGQAMNTEAFF.

The chain carries TRBV7-9 and TRBJ2-7; 8 bases line up with TRBD1. This CDR3 has 14 residues. V dropped 4 bases and J dropped 2; count of bases not matched to a gene: 4. Germline CDR1 SEHNR, CDR2 FQNEAQ (reference sequence). In DNA form, the CDR3 reads TGTGCCAGCAGCTCACGACAGGGGACCTACGAGCAGTACGTC. Amino acids: CASSSRQGTYEQYV.

Only a few counts were recorded for this clonotype. This rearrangement joins TRBV25-1 to TRBJ1-2; a possible D gene is TRBD1 (6 bases). Trimming cost V 3 bases and J 3 bases, with 8 bases left between them. The CDR3 covers 13 residues. Germline CDR1 MGHDK, CDR2 SYGVNS. CDR3: CASSEDSDYGYTF. As DNA, the CDR3 is TGTGCCAGCAGTGAGGACAGCGACTATGGCTACACCTTC.

This sequence joins TRBV5-1 and TRBJ2-1; possible D gene TRBD2, 6 bases. Between the trimmed V and J ends, which lost 1 base and 8 bases, there was a span of 13 bases. Germline CDR1 is SGHRS and CDR2 is YFSETQ. The CDR3 covers 14 residues. DNA of the CDR3: TGCGCCAGCAGCTTGACGGGGGTACTGGATGAGCAGTTCTTC. Its translation is CASSLTGVLDEQFF.

The V gene is TRBV7-3, the J gene TRBJ1-1; weak D call: TRBD1 (6 bases). Germline V gene data show CDR1 as SGHTA and CDR2 as FQGTGA. The ends were cut back, 5 bases at V and 10 bases at J, with 11 bases in the middle. The CDR3 sequence is 11 residues long. Written as DNA, the CDR3 is TGTGCCAGCAGCGACCAGGGGACAGCTTTCTTT. Amino acid sequence: CASSDQGTAFF. The whole variable domain, remainder taken from reference TRBV7-3 and TRBJ1-1, is GAGVSQTPSNKVTEKGKYVELRCDPISGHTALYWYRQSLGQGPEFLIYFQGTGAADDSGLPNDRFFAVRPEGSVSTLKIQRTERGDSAVYLCASSDQGTAFFGQGTRLTVV.

This clonotype was seen only once. This chain joins TRBV4-1 and TRBJ1-4; no reliable D call. V gave up 4 bases and J gave up 6 bases, with 12 bases separating them. This CDR3 comprises 14 residues. Looked up from germline, CDR1 is MGHRA and CDR2 is YSYEKL. CDR3 nucleotide sequence: TGCGCCAGCAGCCGAACCGGAGAAGATGAAAAACTGTTTTTT. This codes for CASSRTGEDEKLFF.

This chain connects TRBV5-5 to TRBJ2-7; TRBD1 is a possible D gene (6 bases). CDR1 SGHKS and CDR2 YYEKEE come from the germline V gene (reference sequence). The germline V and J ends were trimmed by 0 bases and 1 base, with 11 bases remaining between them. The CDR3 has 15 residues. The DNA for the CDR3 is TGTGCCAGCAGCTTGGGGGCTGACAGGTCCTACGAGCAGTACGTC. It codes for CASSLGADRSYEQYV.

This sequence joins TRBV4-1 and TRBJ2-1, with 9 bases matching TRBD1. Germline V gene lookup returns CDR1 MGHRA and CDR2 YSYEKL. The CDR3 extends over 15 amino acids. Unmatched junction bases numbered 9, after V lost 0 bases and J lost 12 bases. The CDR3 sequence: CASSQDWGTGLVQFF. In DNA form, the CDR3 reads TGCGCCAGCAGCCAAGATTGGGGGACAGGGTTAGTGCAGTTCTTC.

This chain connects TRBV12-3 or TRBV12-4 to TRBJ2-2; the D is unclear. V lost 10 bases to trimming and J lost 1 base, with 10 bases between them. The length of the CDR3 is 13 residues. The CDR3 sequence: CATQLGNTGELFF. Here the CDR3 DNA reads TGTGCCACCCAGTTGGGGAACACCGGGGAGCTGTTTTTT.

This clonotype has more than one count but fewer than ten. The V gene is TRBV20-1, the J gene TRBJ2-7, with D hard to call. CDR1 DFQATT and CDR2 SNEGSKA come from the germline V gene (reference sequence). V was shortened by 0 bases and J by 6 bases, with 12 bases between the two germline ends. This CDR3 has 13 residues. The CDR3 protein is CSARDRHLLEQYF. The CDR3 region has the DNA TGCAGTGCTAGAGATCGACATCTCCTCGAGCAGTACTTC.

This clonotype was seen a handful of times. The V gene is TRBV4-1, the J gene TRBJ1-5; 7 bases fit TRBD1. Trimming cost V 4 bases and J 3 bases; bases outside gene matches: 9. The CDR3 loop spans 16 amino acids. CDR1 and CDR2 (germline): MGHRA, YSYEKL. CDR3 loop: CASSLTGTEFNQPQHF. The DNA for the CDR3 is TGCGCCAGCAGCCTAACCGGGACAGAATTCAATCAGCCCCAGCATTTT.

This clonotype appeared a few times. V usage is TRBV5-1 and J usage is TRBJ1-6, with 7 bases matching TRBD1. The CDR3 consists of 14 residues. The germline CDR1 and CDR2 sequences are SGHRS and YFSETQ. With 5 bases clipped from V and 10 bases from J, the junction kept 9 bases outside the gene matches. The CDR3 here is CASRPDREDSPLHF. In DNA form, the CDR3 reads TGCGCCAGCAGACCCGACAGGGAGGACTCACCCCTCCACTTT.

The chain couples TRBV5-1 to TRBJ2-2; D may correspond to TRBD1 or TRBD2 (6 bases each). The CDR3 spans 15 residues. The ends were cut back, 0 bases at V and 5 bases at J, with 11 bases in the middle. Germline loops: CDR1 SGHRS, CDR2 YFSETQ. The DNA of the CDR3 is TGCGCCAGCAGCTTGGACGGGGGCTGGACCGGGGAGCTGTTTTTT. Translated: CASSLDGGWTGELFF.

V and J are TRBV19 and TRBJ2-5; no clear D. Looked up from germline, CDR1 is LNHDA and CDR2 is SQIVND (reference sequence). Trimming took off 1 base at V and 7 bases at J, with 13 bases between the two ends. There are 14 residues in the CDR3. CDR3 coding DNA: TGTGCCAGTAGTATAGGGCTGAGTTCGGGGACCCAGTACTTC. Translated: CASSIGLSSGTQYF.

This clonotype was counted at least ten times. The chain is built from TRBV9 and TRBJ1-1, with no clear D. Per germline, CDR1 SGDLS and CDR2 YYNGEE. This CDR3 comprises 13 residues. V lost 0 bases and J lost 11, with 14 bases in between. The CDR3, as DNA: TGTGCCAGCAGCGTAGGAGCTAACAGTGAGGCTTTCTTT. Residues: CASSVGANSEAFF.

The chain links TRBV27 to TRBJ1-6; D perhaps matches TRBD1 (5 bases). The germline CDR1 and CDR2 sequences are MNHEY and SMNVEV (reference sequence). The CDR3 is made up of 15 amino acids. The ends were cut back, 6 bases at V and 9 bases at J, with 18 bases in the middle. The CDR3 sequence: CASSSGRDLGSPLHF. CDR3 nucleotides: TGTGCCAGCAGCTCCGGGCGGGACCTCGGTTCACCCCTCCACTTT.

This chain uses TRBV27 with TRBJ2-2; D is uncertain. Trimming shortened V by 3 bases and J by 1 base, and 12 bases separated the two germline ends. From germline, CDR1 is MNHEY and CDR2 SMNVEV (reference sequence). The CDR3 loop spans 16 amino acids. The CDR3 sequence: CASSFFSPVNTGELFF. The CDR3 DNA sequence: TGTGCCAGCAGTTTTTTTAGTCCCGTGAACACCGGGGAGCTGTTTTTT.

This clonotype has ten or more counts. This chain links TRBV10-3 with TRBJ1-1; 7 bases match TRBD1. V lost 0 bases to trimming and J lost 7 bases; unmatched junction nucleotides: 5. Germline V gene sequence: CDR1 ENHRY, CDR2 SYGVKD. The CDR3 loop spans 14 amino acids. CDR3 sequence: CAISESVQGGEAFF. CDR3 DNA sequence: TGTGCCATCAGTGAGTCAGTCCAGGGGGGTGAAGCTTTCTTT.

The table lists this clonotype with a few counts. This rearrangement joins TRBV20-1 to TRBJ1-5; D is perhaps TRBD1 (6 bases). V was clipped by 0 bases and J by 3 bases, with 15 bases between them. The CDR3 covers 16 residues. Germline V gene lookup returns CDR1 DFQATT and CDR2 SNEGSKA (reference sequence). CDR3 amino acids: CSARDPGGDTNQPQHF. As DNA, the CDR3 is TGCAGTGCTAGAGACCCGGGGGGGGACACCAATCAGCCCCAGCATTTT.

This clonotype was counted a few times. Written as DNA, the CDR3 is TGTGCCAGCAGCTTTAATGGGGGGGCCTCAGATACGCAGTATTTT. Protein: CASSFNGGASDTQYF. J is TRBJ2-3 and V is TRBV7-2; TRBD2 is a possible D gene (7 bases). This CDR3 contains 15 residues. The germline V gene has CDR1 SGHTA and CDR2 FQGNSA. V lost 3 bases to trimming and J lost 4 bases, with 14 bases between them.

The V call is TRBV4-2, the J call TRBJ1-2; tentative D call: TRBD1 (5 bases). The CDR3 contains 15 residues. V was clipped by 0 bases and J by 3 bases, with 11 bases between them. The germline V gene has CDR1 LGHNA and CDR2 YNFKEQ. CDR3 amino acids: CASSQDAQAYYGYTF. DNA of the CDR3: TGTGCCAGCAGCCAAGATGCACAGGCCTACTATGGCTACACCTTC.

This clonotype was picked up many times. The chain is built from TRBV10-3 and TRBJ2-7, with 7 bases identical to TRBD1. The J segment lost 1 base and the V segment lost 4 bases, leaving 7 bases of the junction unmatched. Germline lookup yields CDR1 ENHRY and CDR2 SYGVKD. This CDR3 region has 15 residues. CDR3 protein: CAISVLNRGSYEQYF. CDR3 nucleotides: TGTGCCATCAGTGTTTTAAACAGGGGTTCCTACGAGCAGTACTTC.

The chain has TRBV4-3 and TRBJ2-1; D is possibly TRBD1 or TRBD2 (6 bases each). V gave up 0 bases and J gave up 8 bases, with 14 bases separating them. The CDR3 sequence is 15 residues long. Germline loops: CDR1 LGHNA, CDR2 YSLEER. In DNA, the CDR3 is TGCGCCAGCAGCCAAGAACAGGGAGGATGGGATGAGCAGTTCTTC. Its translation: CASSQEQGGWDEQFF.

The chain couples TRBV10-1 to TRBJ1-1; D is uncertain. Between the trimmed V and J ends, which lost 6 bases and 1 base, there was a span of 15 bases. Germline V gene data show CDR1 as WNHNN and CDR2 as SYGVQD (reference sequence). CDR3 length: 15 residues. The DNA for the CDR3 is TGCGCCAGCAGCGGCCAGTCGAGCCCGAACACTGAAGCTTTCTTT. This encodes CASSGQSSPNTEAFF.